The 8 T cell receptor beta chains below come from one sample, sequenced in a study of T-cell memory formation after mild COVID-19 (dated by TCRdb to the early 2020s). The library was made by 5' RACE. The instrument given in TCRdb is Illumina NovaSeq 6000. TCRdb trimmed public reads at Q25 via fastp, called clones via MiXCR and kept in-frame beta chains. When rows share a CDR3 protein, they turn into one entry using the most common DNA and genes. This sample gives about 350,000 distinct CDR3 sequences in total; roughly 13% of them show up just once. The ten largest clones take up 20% to 25% of the sample. The sample was PBMCs or a T cell subset sorted from them (not recorded which). Every receptor here comes from a young man who had mild COVID-19 (a few samples of this study predate the infection). The sample titles of this study are shuffled in the database, so cell type and time point are left out; the donor was told from shared clones.

This clonotype has a count of ten or more. The chain combines TRBV29-1 with TRBJ2-2; 11 bases are a match to TRBD2. The CDR3 is 17 amino acids. Germline assignment: CDR1 SQVTM and CDR2 ANQGSEA. Trimming cost V 5 bases and J 5 bases; bases outside gene matches: 13. The CDR3 here is CSVPPSGGIIGTGELFF. The CDR3 coding sequence is TGCAGCGTTCCCCCTAGCGGGGGGATCATAGGGACCGGGGAGCTGTTTTTT.

The chain recombines TRBV5-5 with TRBJ2-5; D unclear. The CDR3 length is 14 residues. Germline CDR1 SGHKS, CDR2 YYEKEE (reference sequence). Trimming took 0 bases from V and 5 from J, leaving 11 bases between them. CDR3 amino acids: CASSLEGLQETQYF. The CDR3 region has the DNA TGTGCCAGCAGCTTGGAAGGTCTGCAGGAGACCCAGTACTTC.

The sample holds many counts of this clonotype. The chain employs TRBV12-3 or TRBV12-4 and TRBJ2-3; 11 nucleotides match TRBD2. With 2 bases clipped from V and 4 bases from J, the junction kept 2 bases outside the gene matches. The CDR3 is 15 residues long. For the CDR3, the DNA is TGTGCCAGCAGTTTATTTAGCGGGGGGGCAGATACGCAGTATTTT. As protein: CASSLFSGGADTQYF.

This clonotype was seen many times. The DNA for the CDR3 is TGTGCCAGCAGTCCCGACTCCGGGGATACGCAGTATTTT. Its translation is CASSPDSGDTQYF. The genes are TRBV12-3 or TRBV12-4 and TRBJ2-3, with no clear D. Trimming stripped 5 bases from V and 6 bases from J, with 12 bases between. The CDR3 is 13 residues long.

CDR3 in DNA: TGTGCCAGCAGCCCAGTGACAGGGGGCTATGGCTACACCTTC. Its translation is CASSPVTGGYGYTF. The chain is built from TRBV4-2 and TRBJ1-2; 9 bases match TRBD1. Germline V gene data show CDR1 as LGHNA and CDR2 as YNFKEQ. The V gene end was trimmed by 4 bases and the J gene end by 4 bases; junction bases not matched to a gene: 4. The CDR3 runs 14 residues.

This chain connects TRBV4-2 to TRBJ2-7, with D hard to call. Germline CDR1 is LGHNA and CDR2 is YNFKEQ. This CDR3 contains 15 residues. The V end was cut by 0 bases, the J end by 2 bases, with 11 bases between. Written as DNA, the CDR3 is TGTGCCAGCAGCCAAGATCTACAGACAACCTACGAGCAGTACTTC. This sequence encodes CASSQDLQTTYEQYF.

Only a few counts were recorded for this clonotype. The genes are TRBV5-6 and TRBJ2-7; no clear D. Germline CDR1 reads SGHDT; CDR2 reads YYEEEE. Trimming shortened V by 4 bases and J by 3 bases, and 5 bases separated the two germline ends. The CDR3 is 11 residues long. CDR3 residues: CASSAFYEQYF. CDR3 bases: TGTGCCAGCAGCGCATTCTACGAGCAGTACTTC.

This clonotype was picked up a small number of times. The chain recombines TRBV12-3 or TRBV12-4 with TRBJ2-3; 7 positions agree with TRBD2. The CDR3 runs to 15 residues. Trimming at V came to 6 bases and at J to 3 bases, leaving 9 bases not matched to a gene. The CDR3 DNA is TGTGCCAGCAGCCGCGGACTAGGAGGTACAGATACGCAGTATTTT. This sequence encodes CASSRGLGGTDTQYF.